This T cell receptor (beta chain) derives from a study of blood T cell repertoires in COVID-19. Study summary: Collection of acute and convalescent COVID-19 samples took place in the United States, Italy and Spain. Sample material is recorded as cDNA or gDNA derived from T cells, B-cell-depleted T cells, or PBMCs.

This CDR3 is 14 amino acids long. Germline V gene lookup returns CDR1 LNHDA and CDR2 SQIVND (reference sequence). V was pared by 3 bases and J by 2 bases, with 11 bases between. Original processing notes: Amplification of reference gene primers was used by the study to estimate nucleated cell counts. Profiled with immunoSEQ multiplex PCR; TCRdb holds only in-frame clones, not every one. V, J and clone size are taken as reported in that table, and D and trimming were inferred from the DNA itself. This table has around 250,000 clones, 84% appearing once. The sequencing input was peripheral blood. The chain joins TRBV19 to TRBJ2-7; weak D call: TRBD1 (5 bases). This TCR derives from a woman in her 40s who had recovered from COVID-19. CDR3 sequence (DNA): TGTGCCAGTAGTATCGGACACCACCCCTACGAGCAGTACTTC. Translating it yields CASSIGHHPYEQYF.